What follows describes a single T cell receptor (beta chain). What it binds is not known. These data originate in a study of shared clonotypes between healthy human individuals. TCRdb keeps only in-frame clones here, not all; method: immunoSEQ multiplex PCR. Here the sample spans approximately 500,000 clones, more than 65% being singletons. This CDR3 has 13 residues. Looked up from germline, CDR1 is SGHRS and CDR2 is YFSETQ. V lost 4 bases and J 5 bases, leaving 13 bases between the germline ends. General study findings and limits: Sharing of clonotypes among donors was expected to vary with sequencing depth.

For unsorted samples, genomic DNA was extracted from about 95 million PBMCs. The TCR comes from a woman aged 35 to 49 in good health. Some clones in this sample may be carry-over from other donors' samples. V usage is TRBV5-1 and J usage is TRBJ2-7; D possibly uses TRBD1 or TRBD2 (7 bases each). Source material: PBMCs. The CDR3 DNA sequence: TGCGCCAGCAGCCAGGGGGGGCTCAACGAGCAGTACTTC. Translation: CASSQGGLNEQYF.